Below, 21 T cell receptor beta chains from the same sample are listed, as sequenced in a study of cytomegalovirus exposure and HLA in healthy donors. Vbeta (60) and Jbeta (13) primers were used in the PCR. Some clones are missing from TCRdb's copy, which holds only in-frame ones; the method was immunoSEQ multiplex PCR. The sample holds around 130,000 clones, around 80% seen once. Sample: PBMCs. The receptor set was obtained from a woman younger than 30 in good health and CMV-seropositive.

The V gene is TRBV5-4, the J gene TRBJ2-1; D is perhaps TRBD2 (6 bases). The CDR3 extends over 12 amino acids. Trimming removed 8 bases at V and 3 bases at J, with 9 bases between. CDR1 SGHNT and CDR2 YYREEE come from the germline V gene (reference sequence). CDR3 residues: CASSGDYNEQFF. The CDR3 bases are TGTGCCAGTTCGGGGGACTACAATGAGCAGTTCTTC.

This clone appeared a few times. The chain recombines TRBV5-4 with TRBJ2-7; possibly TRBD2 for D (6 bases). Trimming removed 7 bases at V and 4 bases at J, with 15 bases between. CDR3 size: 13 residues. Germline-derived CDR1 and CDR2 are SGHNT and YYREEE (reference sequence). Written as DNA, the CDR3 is TGTGCCAGCGGTCGACTAGGGCTGTACGAGCAGTACTTC. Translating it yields CASGRLGLYEQYF.

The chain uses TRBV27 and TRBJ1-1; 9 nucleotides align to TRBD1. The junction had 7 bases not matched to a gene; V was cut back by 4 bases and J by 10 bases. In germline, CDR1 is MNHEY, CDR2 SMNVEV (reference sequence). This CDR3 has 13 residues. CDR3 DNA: TGTGCCAGCAGTTCCCGGACAGGGGAGGGAGCTTTCTTT. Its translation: CASSSRTGEGAFF.

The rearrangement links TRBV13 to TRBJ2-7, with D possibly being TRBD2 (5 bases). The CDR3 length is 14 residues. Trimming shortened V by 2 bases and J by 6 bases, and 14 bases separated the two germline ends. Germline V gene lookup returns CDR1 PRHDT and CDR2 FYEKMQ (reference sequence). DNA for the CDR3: TGTGCCAGCAGCTTAAAGTCGGAGGTGTCCGAGCAGTACTTC. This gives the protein CASSLKSEVSEQYF.

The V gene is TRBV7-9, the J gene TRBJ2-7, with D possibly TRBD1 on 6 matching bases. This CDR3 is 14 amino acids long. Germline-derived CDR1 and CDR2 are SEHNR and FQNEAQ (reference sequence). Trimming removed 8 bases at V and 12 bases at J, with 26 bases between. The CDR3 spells CASGAQGRWPTVYF. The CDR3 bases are TGTGCCAGCGGGGCACAGGGTCGTTGGCCCACGGTGTACTTC.

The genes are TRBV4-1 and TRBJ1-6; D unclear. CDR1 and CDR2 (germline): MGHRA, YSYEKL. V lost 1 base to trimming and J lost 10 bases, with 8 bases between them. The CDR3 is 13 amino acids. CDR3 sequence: CASSQVLGSPLHF. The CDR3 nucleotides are TGCGCCAGCAGCCAAGTTCTAGGCTCACCCCTCCACTTT.

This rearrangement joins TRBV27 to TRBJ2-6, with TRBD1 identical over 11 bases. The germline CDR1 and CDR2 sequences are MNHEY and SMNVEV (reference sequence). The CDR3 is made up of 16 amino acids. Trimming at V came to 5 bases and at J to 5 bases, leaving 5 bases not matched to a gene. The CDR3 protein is CASSHRTGGRANVLTF. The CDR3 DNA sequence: TGTGCCAGCAGTCACAGGACAGGGGGCCGGGCCAACGTCCTGACTTTC.

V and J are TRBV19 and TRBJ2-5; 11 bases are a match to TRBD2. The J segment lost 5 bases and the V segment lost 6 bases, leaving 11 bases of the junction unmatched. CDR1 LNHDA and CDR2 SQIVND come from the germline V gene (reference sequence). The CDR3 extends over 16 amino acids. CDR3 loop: CASSPRGTSGGETQYF. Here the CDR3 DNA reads TGTGCCAGTAGCCCCCGAGGGACTAGCGGCGGGGAGACCCAGTACTTC.

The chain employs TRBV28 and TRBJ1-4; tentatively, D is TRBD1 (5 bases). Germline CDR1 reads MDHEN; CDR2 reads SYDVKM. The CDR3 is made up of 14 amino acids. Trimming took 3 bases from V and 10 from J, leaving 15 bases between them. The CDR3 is CASSFPGNVGKLFF. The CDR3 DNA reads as TGTGCCAGCAGTTTCCCAGGGAATGTAGGAAAACTGTTTTTT.

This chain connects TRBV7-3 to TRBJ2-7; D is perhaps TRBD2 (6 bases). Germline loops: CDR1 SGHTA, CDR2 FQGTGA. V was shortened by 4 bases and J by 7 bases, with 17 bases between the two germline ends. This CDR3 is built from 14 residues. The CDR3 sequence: CASSSGTSPTEQYF. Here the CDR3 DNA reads TGTGCCAGCAGCTCAGGGACTTCTCCAACGGAGCAGTACTTC. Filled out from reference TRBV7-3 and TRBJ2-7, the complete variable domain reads GAGVSQTPSNKVTEKGKYVELRCDPISGHTALYWYRQSLGQGPEFLIYFQGTGAADDSGLPNDRFFAVRPEGSVSTLKIQRTERGDSAVYLCASSSGTSPTEQYFGPGTRLTVT.

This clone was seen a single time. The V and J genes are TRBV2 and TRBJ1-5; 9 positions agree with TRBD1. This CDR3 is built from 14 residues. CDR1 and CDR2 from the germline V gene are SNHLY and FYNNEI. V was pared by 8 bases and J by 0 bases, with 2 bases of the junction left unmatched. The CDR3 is CASSQGASNQPQHF. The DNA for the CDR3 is TGTGCCAGCTCACAGGGGGCTAGCAATCAGCCCCAGCATTTT.

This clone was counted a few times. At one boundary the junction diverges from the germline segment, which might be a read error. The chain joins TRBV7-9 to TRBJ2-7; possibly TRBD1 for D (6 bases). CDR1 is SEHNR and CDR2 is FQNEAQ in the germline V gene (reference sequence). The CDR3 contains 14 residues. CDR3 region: CSSSLTTGIYEQYF. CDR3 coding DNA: TGTTCCAGCAGCCTAACCACAGGGATCTACGAGCAGTACTTC.

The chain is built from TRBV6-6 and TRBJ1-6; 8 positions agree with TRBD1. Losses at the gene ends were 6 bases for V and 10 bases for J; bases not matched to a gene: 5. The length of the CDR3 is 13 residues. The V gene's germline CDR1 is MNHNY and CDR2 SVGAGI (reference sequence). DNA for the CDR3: TGTGCCAGCAGGACGGACAGGGTGTCACCCCTCCACTTT. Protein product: CASRTDRVSPLHF.

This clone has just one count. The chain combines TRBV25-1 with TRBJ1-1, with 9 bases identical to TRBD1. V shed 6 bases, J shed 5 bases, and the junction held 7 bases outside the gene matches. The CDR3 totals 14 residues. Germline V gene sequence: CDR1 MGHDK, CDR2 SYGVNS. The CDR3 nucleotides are TGTGCCAGCAGCCCGACAGGGGGATTTACTGAAGCTTTCTTT. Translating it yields CASSPTGGFTEAFF.

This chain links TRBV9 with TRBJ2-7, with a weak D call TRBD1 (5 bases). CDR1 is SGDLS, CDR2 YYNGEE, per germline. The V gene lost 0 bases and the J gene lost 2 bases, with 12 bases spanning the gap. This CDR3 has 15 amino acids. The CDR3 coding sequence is TGTGCCAGCAGCGTAGCCCCCGACAGTACCTACGAGCAGTACTTC. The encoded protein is CASSVAPDSTYEQYF.

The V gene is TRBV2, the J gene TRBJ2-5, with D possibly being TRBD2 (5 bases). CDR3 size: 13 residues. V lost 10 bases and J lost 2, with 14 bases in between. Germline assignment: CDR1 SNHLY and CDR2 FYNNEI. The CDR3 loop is CATTWTVQETQYF. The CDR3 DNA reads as TGTGCCACAACCTGGACTGTGCAAGAGACCCAGTACTTC.

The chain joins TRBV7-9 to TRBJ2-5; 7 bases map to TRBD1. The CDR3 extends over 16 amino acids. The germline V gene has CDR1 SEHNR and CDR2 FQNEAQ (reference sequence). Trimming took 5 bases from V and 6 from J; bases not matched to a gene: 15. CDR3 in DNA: TGTGCCAGCAGCCTCACCTGGGGACAGCTACCGCAGACCCAGTACTTC. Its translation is CASSLTWGQLPQTQYF. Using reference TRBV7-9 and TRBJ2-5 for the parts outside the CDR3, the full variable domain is DTGVSQNPRHKITKRGQNVTFRCDPISEHNRLYWYRQTLGQGPEFLTYFQNEAQLEKSRLLSDRFSAERPKGSFSTLEIQRTEQGDSAMYLCASSLTWGQLPQTQYFGPGTRLLVL.

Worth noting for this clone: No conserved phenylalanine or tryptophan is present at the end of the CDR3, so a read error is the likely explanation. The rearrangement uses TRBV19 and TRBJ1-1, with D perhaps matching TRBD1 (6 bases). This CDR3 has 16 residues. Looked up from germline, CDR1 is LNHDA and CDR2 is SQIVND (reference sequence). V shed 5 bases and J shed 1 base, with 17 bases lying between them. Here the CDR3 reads CASSPSGALGNTEAFL. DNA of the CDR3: TGTGCCAGTAGTCCTTCAGGGGCCCTCGGGAACACTGAAGCTTTCCTT.

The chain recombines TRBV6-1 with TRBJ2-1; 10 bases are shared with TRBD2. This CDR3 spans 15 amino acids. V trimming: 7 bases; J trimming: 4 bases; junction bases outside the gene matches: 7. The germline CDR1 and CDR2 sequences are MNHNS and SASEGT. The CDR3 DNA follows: TGTGCCAGCATAGAGACTAGCGGGTGGTACAATGAGCAGTTCTTC. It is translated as CASIETSGWYNEQFF.

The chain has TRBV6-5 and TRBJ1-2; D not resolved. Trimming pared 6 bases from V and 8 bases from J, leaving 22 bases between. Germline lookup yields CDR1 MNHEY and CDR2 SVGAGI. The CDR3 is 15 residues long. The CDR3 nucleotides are TGTGCCAGCAGCCCCGTCCCTCTCGGGGAAGGGGGCTACACCTTC. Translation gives CASSPVPLGEGGYTF.

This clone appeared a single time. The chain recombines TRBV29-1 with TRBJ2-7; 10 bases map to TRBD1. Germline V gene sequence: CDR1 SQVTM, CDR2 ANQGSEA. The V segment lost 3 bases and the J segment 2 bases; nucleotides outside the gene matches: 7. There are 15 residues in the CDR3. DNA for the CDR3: TGCAGCGTTGAGCGAGAGGGGACAGGGGCCTACGAGCAGTACTTC. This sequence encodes CSVEREGTGAYEQYF.